The rows below give T cell receptor beta chains drawn from one sample of a study of blood T cell repertoires in COVID-19. Sequencing used immunoSEQ multiplex PCR; TCRdb keeps in-frame clones, though not all of them. The table records roughly 86,000 clones, 91% of them present only once. The sample consisted of peripheral blood. These receptors all come from a woman in her forties or fifties in a cohort sampled during active COVID-19. The CDR3 runs from the conserved cysteine through the conserved F or W. A D gene is named only where the DNA matches it firmly. Size is omitted from some rows. Given values are once, few, many or a class for expanded clones.

>-|TRBV11-1|TRBJ2-5|-
TGTGCCAGCAGCTCCCGGGACACCCAAGGGGAGACCCAGTACTTC
CASSSRDTQGETQYF
>-|TRBV6-1|TRBJ2-1|-
TGTGCCAGCAGTGAAGTTGGGCATAAAGGTTACAATGAGCAGTTCTTC
CASSEVGHKGYNEQFF
>TRBD1|TRBV5-1|TRBJ2-1|-
TGCGCCAGCAGCCTCGGGACAGGGGCCTTAAATGAGCAGTTCTTC
CASSLGTGALNEQFF
>-|TRBV6-2/TRBV6-3|TRBJ1-1|-
TGTGCCAGCAGTGGCCCAGGCGGGGGGAACACTGAAGCTTTCTTT
CASSGPGGGNTEAFF
>TRBD2|TRBV9|TRBJ2-1|-
TGTGCCAGCAGCCCGGTACTAGCGGGGGGGGTGTACAATGAGCAGTTCTTC
CASSPVLAGGVYNEQFF
>TRBD2|TRBV4-2|TRBJ2-5|-
TGTGCCAGCAGCCAACCTGGACTAGCGAAAGAGACCCAGTACTTC
CASSQPGLAKETQYF
>-|TRBV7-9|TRBJ2-7|-
TGTGCCAGCAGCCCCGCCTACGAGCAGTACTTC
CASSPAYEQYF
>TRBD2|TRBV11-3|TRBJ2-1|-
TGTGCCAGCAGCTTAGAGCGGGGGACTAGTACGTATGAGCAGTTCTTC
CASSLERGTSTYEQFF
>-|TRBV12-3/TRBV12-4|TRBJ1-2|few
TGTGCCAGCAGTTTCGGGGGGGGAAATGGCTACACCTTC
CASSFGGGNGYTF
>-|TRBV10-1|TRBJ2-3|-
TGCGCCAGCAGTGACGCTAGCGCCTCAGATACGCAGTATTTT
CASSDASASDTQYF
>-|TRBV10-3|TRBJ2-5|-
TGTGCCACCGGGACTCTGGGAGCGGAGACCCAGTACTTC
CATGTLGAETQYF
>TRBD1|TRBV4-1|TRBJ2-3|-
TGCGCCAGCAGCATCAGCACGTGGCAGGGGGCGTCAGATACGCAGTATTTT
CASSISTWQGASDTQYF
>-|TRBV7-3|TRBJ2-1|-
TGTGCCAGCAGCCTAACCAGGATGGCAGGGGCTCAAGCTGAGCAGTTCTTC
CASSLTRMAGAQAEQFF
>-|TRBV3-1/TRBV3-2|TRBJ2-7|-
TGTGCCAGCAGCCAGGGGCAGGTAGAGGGGGTCCACGAGCAGTACTTC
CASSQGQVEGVHEQYF
>-|TRBV15|TRBJ1-3|-
TGTGCCACCAGCAGGTTAAACAGTCAAACTGGAAACACCATATATTTT
CATSRLNSQTGNTIYF
>-|TRBV4-1|TRBJ1-2|few
TGCGCCAGCAGCCAAGGGCCGACAGTTGACTATGGCTACACCTTC
CASSQGPTVDYGYTF
>TRBD2|TRBV28|TRBJ2-1|once
TGTGCCAGCAGTCCCGGGACTAGCGGGAGGGGTGAGCAGTTCTTC
CASSPGTSGRGEQFF
>-|TRBV5-1|TRBJ2-7|-
TGCGCCAGCAGCTTTGGGACATCCTCCGAGCAGTACTTC
CASSFGTSSEQYF
>-|TRBV9|TRBJ2-1|-
TGTGCCAGCAGCGTAGAGAGGGTCTCCTACAATGAGCAGTTCTTC
CASSVERVSYNEQFF
>TRBD2|TRBV19|TRBJ2-5|few
TGTGCCAGTGGACTAGCGGGAGCTTGGGAGACCCAGTACTTC
CASGLAGAWETQYF
>TRBD1|TRBV7-2|TRBJ1-5|-
TGTGCCAGCAGTTCTCAGGGGGGAAATCAGCCCCAGCATTTT
CASSSQGGNQPQHF
>TRBD2|TRBV10-3|TRBJ2-3|-
TGTGCCATCAGTGATTATAGCGGGAGGGATACGCAGTATTTT
CAISDYSGRDTQYF
>-|TRBV18|TRBJ2-3|-
TGTGCCAGCTCACCATCGGTACGCGCGGTATCCGCAGATACGCAGTATTTT
CASSPSVRAVSADTQYF
>-|TRBV29-1|TRBJ2-1|-
TGCAGCGTTGAGGATCGTCCTAGGGGGTACAATGAGCAGTTCTTC
CSVEDRPRGYNEQFF
>-|TRBV29-1|TRBJ2-3|once
TGCAGCGTCACCAGGGGAGGGGGGACAGATACGCAGTATTTT
CSVTRGGGTDTQYF
>TRBD1|TRBV25-1|TRBJ1-3|-
TGTGCCAGCAGTGGATACCGATACGACAGGGGGGGAAACACCATATATTTT
CASSGYRYDRGGNTIYF
>-|TRBV30|TRBJ1-1|-
TGTGCCTGGCGTGGGGGGAGGACACCAATTATGAACACTGAAGCTTTCTTT
CAWRGGRTPIMNTEAFF
>-|TRBV10-3|TRBJ2-5|-
TGTGCCATCAGTAGGGGAAACCAAGAGACCCAGTACTTC
CAISRGNQETQYF
>-|TRBV11-3|TRBJ2-7|-
TGTGCCAGCAGCTTAAATAGGGGAGGCGAGCAGTACTTC
CASSLNRGGEQYF
>TRBD2|TRBV30|TRBJ2-7|once
TGTGCCTGGGCGGGAGCCTACGAGCAGTACTTC
CAWAGAYEQYF
>-|TRBV15|TRBJ1-3|-
TGTGCCACCAGCAGGACCTCTTTAGGGGACACCATATATTTT
CATSRTSLGDTIYF
>-|TRBV27|TRBJ1-1|-
TGTGCCAGCAGTTTATGGGGGGACTACACTGAAGCTTTCTTT
CASSLWGDYTEAFF
>-|TRBV9|TRBJ2-7|-
TGTGCCAGCAGCGTAGAGGATAGCGTCCCGTCTCACGAGCAGTACTTC
CASSVEDSVPSHEQYF
>-|TRBV7-9|TRBJ2-1|-
TGTGCCAGCAGCTTAGCGATGACCGGGAAAGCGGGCAATGAGCAGTTCTTC
CASSLAMTGKAGNEQFF
>-|TRBV19|TRBJ1-5|-
TGTGCCAGTAGTACTCCCGGACAGCTTAATCAGCCCCAGCATTTT
CASSTPGQLNQPQHF
>TRBD2|TRBV28|TRBJ2-1|-
TGTGCCAGCAGCCCTAGCGGGAGGGCCTACAATGAGCAGTTCTTC
CASSPSGRAYNEQFF
>TRBD1|TRBV9|TRBJ1-2|-
TGTGCCAGCAGCACCAACAACCGGGACAGGGGGCAGGGTGGCTACACCTTC
CASSTNNRDRGQGGYTF
>-|TRBV7-2|TRBJ1-1|-
TGTGCCAGCGCAATACAGACAGCCACCTTTGAAGCTTTCTTT
CASAIQTATFEAFF